The clone carrying this T cell receptor (beta chain) came up many times. Its antigen is not identified. Noted time point: newly diagnosed GD, antithyroid drugs for less than 3 months. Researchers made the TCR library from RNA that was extracted from PBMCs. The CDR3 runs to 16 residues. V lost 6 bases to trimming and J lost 1 base; unmatched junction nucleotides: 2. The V gene's germline CDR1 is LGHDT and CDR2 YNNKEL (reference sequence). The data are from a study of regulatory T cells in long-lasting Graves disease. Points from the study as a whole: In persistent patients, shared public clonotypes (more than 2,500) outnumbered those in new patients (around 1,000).

Both iRepertoire HTBI primers and Arm-PCR of CDR3 regions were used to build the TCR beta libraries. One entry per CDR3 protein, called by TCRdb with MiXCR from the multiplex PCR reads. This repertoire shows about 220,000 distinct CDR3 sequences, roughly 20% found once; its top ten account for about 10%. This sample also appeared in a second study, on T cells in Graves' hyperthyroidism and ophthalmopathy. That source adds: Ophthalmopathy cases were set apart from stable hyperthyroidism by a 13 V-J model.

The V and J genes are TRBV3-1 and TRBJ2-3; 15 bases are shared with TRBD2. The receptor was derived from a woman aged 25 to 45 with Graves disease. The material sequenced was peripheral blood mononuclear cells (PBMCs), taken at new diagnosis, from a patient treated with antithyroid drugs. CDR3 in amino acids: CASRRTSGGGTDTQYF. CDR3 sequence (DNA): TGTGCCAGCAGGCGGACTAGCGGGGGGGGCACAGATACGCAGTATTTT.